The clone carrying this T cell receptor (beta chain) was recorded once. The CDR3 is 16 amino acids. In germline, CDR1 is SGHVS, CDR2 FNYEAQ. Trimming shortened V by 1 base and J by 1 base, and 13 bases separated the two germline ends. Assay used: immunoSEQ multiplex PCR; TCRdb lists only in-frame clones, some missing. The repertoire has about 2,000 clones, roughly 86% of them found once; the top ten carry over 9.5%. The data originate from a study of tumor T cells in aggressive B-cell lymphoma. The J gene is TRBJ2-5, the V gene TRBV7-6; a weak D match, TRBD1 (6 bases). The sequenced sample was tumor tissue. The receptor was isolated from an adult with diffuse large B cell lymphoma. For the CDR3, the DNA is TGTGCCAGCAGCTTAGGGGGTACAGGGATCCAAGAGACCCAGTACTTC. Encoded protein: CASSLGGTGIQETQYF.